This TCR beta chain was documented in a study of response to subunit inactivated influenza vaccine. From germline, CDR1 is MDHEN and CDR2 SYDVKM. CDR3 length equals 13 residues. Trimming stripped 3 bases from V and 5 bases from J, with 8 bases between. TCRdb analysed the RT-PCR reads with MiXCR anew, one entry per CDR3 protein. The sample shows just over 300,000 distinct CDR3 sequences, roughly 22% of them seen only once. Study observations and caveats: Researchers suggested that each seasonal influenza vaccination recruits few new T cells.

This clonotype appeared a few times. Its antigen is still unknown. The sequence came from a man aged 50-75 years who received an inactivated influenza vaccine. The sequenced sample was PBMCs from blood, obtained 21 months after vaccination. The chain carries TRBV28 and TRBJ1-5; D gene uncertain. The CDR3 spells CASSFRGDQPQHF. The DNA of the CDR3 is TGTGCCAGCAGTTTTCGTGGGGATCAGCCCCAGCATTTT.